This record looks at one T cell receptor beta chain sequence and its context. What it binds is not known. The missing CDR3 end, 3 residues past where the read stops, is filled in from the germline J gene. The CDR3 length is 14 residues. Trimming shortened V by 6 bases and J by 3 bases, and 15 bases separated the two germline ends. Per germline, CDR1 MNHEY and CDR2 SVGEGT. These data come from a study of T cells in women clearing cervical HPV infection. In the study overall: Blood came at first lesion visit for cases, post-clearance for controls. Overall study results and limits: It is unknown whether associations predate infection; no effector/memory or HPV-specific sorting.

Prevalent HPV16 infections were excluded; only incident single HPV16 infections included. immunoSEQ multiplex PCR used an average of roughly 1,100 ng genomic DNA. Data came from immunoSEQ multiplex PCR; TCRdb stores just in-frame clones and leaves some out. Recorded for this sample: about 26,000 clones. Sequenced sample: blood buffy coat. The clonotype was recovered from a woman aged 18-70 years with a cervical HPV16 infection that either progressed to CIN3+ or cleared (not recorded which). The chain couples TRBV6-2 or TRBV6-3 to TRBJ2-7; D possibly corresponds to TRBD1 (6 bases). CDR3 sequence: CASSDPGRGYEQYF. The DNA read from the CDR3 is TGTGCCAGCAGCGACCCGGGCAGGGGCTACGAG.